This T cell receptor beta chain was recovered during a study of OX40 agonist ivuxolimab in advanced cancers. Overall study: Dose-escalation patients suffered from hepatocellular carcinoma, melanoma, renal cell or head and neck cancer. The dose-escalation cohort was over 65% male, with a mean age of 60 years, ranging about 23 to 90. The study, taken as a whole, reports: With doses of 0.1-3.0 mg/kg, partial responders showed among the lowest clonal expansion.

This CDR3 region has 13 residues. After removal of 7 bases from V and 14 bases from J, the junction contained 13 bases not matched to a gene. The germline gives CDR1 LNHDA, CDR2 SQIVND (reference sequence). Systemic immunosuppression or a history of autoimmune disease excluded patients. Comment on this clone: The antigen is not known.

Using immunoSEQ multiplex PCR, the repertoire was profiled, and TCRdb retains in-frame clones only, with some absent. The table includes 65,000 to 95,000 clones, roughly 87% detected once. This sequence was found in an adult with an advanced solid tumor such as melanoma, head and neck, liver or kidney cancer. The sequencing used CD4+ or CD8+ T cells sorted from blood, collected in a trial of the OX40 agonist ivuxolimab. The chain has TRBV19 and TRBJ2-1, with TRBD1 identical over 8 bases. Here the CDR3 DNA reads TGTGCCAGTAAGGGGACAGGAGCAATCAGAGAGTTCTTC. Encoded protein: CASKGTGAIREFF.